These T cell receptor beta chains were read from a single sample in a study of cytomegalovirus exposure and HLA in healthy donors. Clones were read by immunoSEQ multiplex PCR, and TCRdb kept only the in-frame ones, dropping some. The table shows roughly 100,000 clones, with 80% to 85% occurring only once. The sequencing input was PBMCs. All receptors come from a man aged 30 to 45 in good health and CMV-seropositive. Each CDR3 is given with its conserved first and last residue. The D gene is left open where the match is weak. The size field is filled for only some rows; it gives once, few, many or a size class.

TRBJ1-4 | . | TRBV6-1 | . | TGTGCCAGCAGCCCCGGGACTGGCAATGAAAAACTGTTTTTT | CASSPGTGNEKLFF
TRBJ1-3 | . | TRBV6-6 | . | TGTGCCAGCAGTTACCCAGGGTTACTCTCTGGAAACACCATATATTTT | CASSYPGLLSGNTIYF
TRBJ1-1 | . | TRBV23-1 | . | TGCGCCAGCAGTCGCGGCAGAGGTCGTGGTGGGTCGGGTGACACTGAAGCTTTCTTT | CASSRGRGRGGSGDTEAFF
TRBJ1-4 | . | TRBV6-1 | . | TGTGCCAGCAGTGAAGGTTATCAGAGAGGAAAACTGTTTTTT | CASSEGYQRGKLFF
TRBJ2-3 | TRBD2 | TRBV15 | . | TGTGCCACCAGCAGGGAAATAGCGGGGGGCGGTGGGGATACGCAGTATTTT | CATSREIAGGGGDTQYF
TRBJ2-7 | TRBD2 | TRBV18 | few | TGTGCCAGCTCATTTCCTAGCGGGGGATACGAGCAGTACTTC | CASSFPSGGYEQYF
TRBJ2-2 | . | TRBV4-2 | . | TGTGCCAGCAGCCACGGAGCGAACACCGGGGAGCTGTTTTTT | CASSHGANTGELFF
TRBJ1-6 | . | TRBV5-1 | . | TGCGCCAGCAGCTACTCGACGGGCTCCTATAATTCACCCCTCCACTTT | CASSYSTGSYNSPLHF
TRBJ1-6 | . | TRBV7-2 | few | TGTGCCAGCAGCTCTACAGGGAACCCAAGCTCCTATAATTCACCCCTCCACTTT | CASSSTGNPSSYNSPLHF
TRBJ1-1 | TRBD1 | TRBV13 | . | TGTGCCAGCAGCTGGGGACAGGGGGCGACTGAAGCTTTCTTT | CASSWGQGATEAFF
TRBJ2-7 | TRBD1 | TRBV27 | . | TGTGCCAGCAGTTTCTACAGGGGCTACGAGCAGTACTTC | CASSFYRGYEQYF
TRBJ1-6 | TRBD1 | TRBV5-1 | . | TGCGCCAGCGGCGAGGGGGCGAATAATTCACCCCTCCACTTT | CASGEGANNSPLHF
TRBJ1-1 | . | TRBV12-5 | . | TGTGCTAGTGGTTTGGAGGGGGGGAGGTCTGAAGCTTTCTTT | CASGLEGGRSEAFF
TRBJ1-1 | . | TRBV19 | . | TGTGCCAGTAGTGCCAGGGGAGCTGAAGCTTTCTTT | CASSARGAEAFF
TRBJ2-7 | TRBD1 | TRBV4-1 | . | TGCGCCAGCAGCCAAGCCCACCGGGACAGGGGTTGGTACGAGCAGTACTTC | CASSQAHRDRGWYEQYF
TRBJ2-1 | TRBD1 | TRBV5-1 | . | TGCGCCAGCAGCCTAGGACAGGGGGGGGACAATGAGCAGTTCTTC | CASSLGQGGDNEQFF
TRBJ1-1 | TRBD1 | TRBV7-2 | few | TGTGCCAGCAGCCACGAGGGACAGGGGGGCACTGAAGCTTTCTTT | CASSHEGQGGTEAFF
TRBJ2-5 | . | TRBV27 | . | TGTGCCAGCAGTTTCAAGACCCAGTACTTC | CASSFKTQYF
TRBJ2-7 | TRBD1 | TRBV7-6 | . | TGTGCCAGCAGCACTATTCCGGGACAGAACTCCTACGAGCAGTACTTC | CASSTIPGQNSYEQYF
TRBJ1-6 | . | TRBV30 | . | TGTGCCTGGAGCGGGCTGGAGGGTTTTAATTCACCCCTCCACTTT | CAWSGLEGFNSPLHF
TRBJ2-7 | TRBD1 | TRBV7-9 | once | TGTGCCAGCAGCCTAACCGGGACAGGGAAAAACTACGAGCAGTACTTC | CASSLTGTGKNYEQYF
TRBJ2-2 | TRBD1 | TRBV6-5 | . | TGTGCCAGCAGTTTGGACAGGGGGCCCGGGGAGCTGTTTTTT | CASSLDRGPGELFF
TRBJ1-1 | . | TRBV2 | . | TGTGCCAGCAGTGAAGTGGAGGGTCGGGGGGTGAACACTGAAGCTTTCTTT | CASSEVEGRGVNTEAFF
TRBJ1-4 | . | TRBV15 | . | TGTGCCACCAGCAGAGATCGTGCAACTAATGAAAAACTGTTTTTT | CATSRDRATNEKLFF
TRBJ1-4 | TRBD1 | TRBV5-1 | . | TGCGCCAGCAGCCCATATGGGACAGGAAGTGTTGAAAAACTGTTTTTT | CASSPYGTGSVEKLFF
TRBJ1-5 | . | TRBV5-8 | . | TGTGCCAGCAGCTTGGTGGCGGGGTACAATCAGCCCCAGCATTTT | CASSLVAGYNQPQHF
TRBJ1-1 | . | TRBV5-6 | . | TGTGCCAGCAGCTTGGCTGCCGGGAACACTGAAGCTTTCTTT | CASSLAAGNTEAFF
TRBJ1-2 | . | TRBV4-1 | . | TGCGCCAGCAGCCAAGATAACCAGGGGCGAGGGGGCTACACCTTC | CASSQDNQGRGGYTF
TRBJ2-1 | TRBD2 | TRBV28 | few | TGTGCCAGCAGTTCCCTTCTAGCGGGGGTCCAGATGGAGGAGCAGTTCTTC | CASSSLLAGVQMEEQFF
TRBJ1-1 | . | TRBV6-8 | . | TGTGCCAGCAGTTACTCGAGGTTAGACCCCATGAGCACTGAAGCTTTCTTT | CASSYSRLDPMSTEAFF
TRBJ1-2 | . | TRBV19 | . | TGTGCCAGCACCCCCGGGACACCTAACTATGGCTACACCTTC | CASTPGTPNYGYTF
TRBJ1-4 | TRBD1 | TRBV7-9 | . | TGTGCCAGCAGCTTAGGGCGGACAGGAGGTACAGCAACTAATGAAAAACTGTTTTTT | CASSLGRTGGTATNEKLFF
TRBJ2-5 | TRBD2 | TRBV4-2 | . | TGTGCCAGCAGCCAAGGACTAGCGGGCCCTCAAGAGACCCAGTACTTC | CASSQGLAGPQETQYF